This T cell receptor (beta chain) was retrieved from a study of blood T cell repertoires in COVID-19. Sequenced by immunoSEQ multiplex PCR; TCRdb stores in-frame clones only, minus some. Of hundreds of thousands of clones detected, nearly 90% appear once; the ten largest clones hold 0.8% to 0.9%. This CDR3 spans 14 amino acids. Germline CDR1 SGHRS, CDR2 YFSETQ. V lost 0 bases, J lost 3 bases, and 3 bases stayed unmatched. This TCR was recovered from a man between 18 and 29 years old with COVID-19, enrolled during active disease. The material sequenced was peripheral blood. The chain joins TRBV5-1 to TRBJ2-7; 7 nucleotides agree with TRBD1. Written as DNA, the CDR3 is TGCGCCAGCAGCTTGGCGGGACAGCACTACGAGCAGTACTTC. This codes for CASSLAGQHYEQYF.